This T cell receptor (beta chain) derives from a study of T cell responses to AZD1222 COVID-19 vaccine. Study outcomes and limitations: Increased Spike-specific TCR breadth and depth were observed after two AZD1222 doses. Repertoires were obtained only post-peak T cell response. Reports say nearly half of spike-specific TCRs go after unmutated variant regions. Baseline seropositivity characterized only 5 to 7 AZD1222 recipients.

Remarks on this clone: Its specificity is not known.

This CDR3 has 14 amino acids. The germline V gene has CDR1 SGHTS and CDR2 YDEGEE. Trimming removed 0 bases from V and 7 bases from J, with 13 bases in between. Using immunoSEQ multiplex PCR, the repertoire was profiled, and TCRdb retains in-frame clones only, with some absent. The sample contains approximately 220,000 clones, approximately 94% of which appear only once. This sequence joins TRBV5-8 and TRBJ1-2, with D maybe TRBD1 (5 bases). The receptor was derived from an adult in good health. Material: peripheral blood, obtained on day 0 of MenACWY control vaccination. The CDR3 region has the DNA TGTGCCAGCAGCTTGGTTAGGGGAAGCGGTGGCTACACCTTC. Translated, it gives CASSLVRGSGGYTF.